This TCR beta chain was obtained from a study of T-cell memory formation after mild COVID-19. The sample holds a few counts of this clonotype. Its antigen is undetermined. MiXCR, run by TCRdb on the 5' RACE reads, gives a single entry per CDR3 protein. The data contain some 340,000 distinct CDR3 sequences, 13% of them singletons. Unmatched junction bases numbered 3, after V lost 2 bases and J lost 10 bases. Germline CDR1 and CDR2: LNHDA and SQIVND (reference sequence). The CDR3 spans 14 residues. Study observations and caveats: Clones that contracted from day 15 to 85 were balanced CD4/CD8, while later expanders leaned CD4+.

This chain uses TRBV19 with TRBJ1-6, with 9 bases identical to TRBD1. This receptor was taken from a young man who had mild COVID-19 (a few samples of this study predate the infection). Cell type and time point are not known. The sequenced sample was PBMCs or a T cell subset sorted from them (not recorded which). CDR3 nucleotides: TGTGCCAGTAGTATACGGGACAGGGAGTCACCCCTCCACTTT. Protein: CASSIRDRESPLHF.